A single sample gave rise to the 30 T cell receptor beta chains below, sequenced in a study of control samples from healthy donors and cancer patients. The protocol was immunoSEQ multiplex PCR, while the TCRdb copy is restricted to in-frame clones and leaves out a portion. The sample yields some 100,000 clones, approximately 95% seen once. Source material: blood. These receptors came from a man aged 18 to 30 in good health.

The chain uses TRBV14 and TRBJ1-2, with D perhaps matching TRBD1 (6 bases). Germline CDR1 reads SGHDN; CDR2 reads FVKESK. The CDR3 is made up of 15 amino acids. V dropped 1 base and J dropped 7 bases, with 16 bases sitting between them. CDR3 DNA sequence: TGTGCCAGCAGCCAAGTGGTAGTCGACAGGCTTGGCTACACCTTC. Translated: CASSQVVVDRLGYTF.

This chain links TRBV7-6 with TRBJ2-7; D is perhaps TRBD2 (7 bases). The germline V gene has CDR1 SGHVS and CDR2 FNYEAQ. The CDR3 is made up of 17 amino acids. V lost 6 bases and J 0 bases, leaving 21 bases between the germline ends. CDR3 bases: TGTGCCAGCAGTCAAGGAGGGGGGGGCGCCAGCTCCTACGAGCAGTACTTC. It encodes CASSQGGGGASSYEQYF.

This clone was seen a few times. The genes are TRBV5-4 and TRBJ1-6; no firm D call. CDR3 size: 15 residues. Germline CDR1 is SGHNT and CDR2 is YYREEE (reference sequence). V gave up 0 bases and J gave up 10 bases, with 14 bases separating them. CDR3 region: CASSLEWDVQSPLHF. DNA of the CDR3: TGTGCCAGCAGCTTGGAATGGGATGTACAGTCACCCCTCCACTTT.

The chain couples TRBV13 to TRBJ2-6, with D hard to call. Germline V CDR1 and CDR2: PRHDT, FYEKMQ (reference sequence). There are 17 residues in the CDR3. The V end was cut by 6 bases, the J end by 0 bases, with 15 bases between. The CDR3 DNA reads TGTGCCAGCAGGCGAAGTAGCATGATCTCTGGGGCCAACGTCCTGACTTTC. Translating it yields CASRRSSMISGANVLTF.

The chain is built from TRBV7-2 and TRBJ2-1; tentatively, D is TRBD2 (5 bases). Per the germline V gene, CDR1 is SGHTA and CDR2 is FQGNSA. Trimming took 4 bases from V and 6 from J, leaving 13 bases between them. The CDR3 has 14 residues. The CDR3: CASSSPGSVNEQFF. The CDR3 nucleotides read TGTGCCAGCAGCTCTCCGGGGTCAGTCAATGAGCAGTTCTTC. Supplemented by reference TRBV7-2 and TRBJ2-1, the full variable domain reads GAGVSQSPSNKVTEKGKDVELRCDPISGHTALYWYRQSLGQGLEFLIYFQGNSAPDKSGLPSDRFSAERTGGSVSTLTIQRTQQEDSAVYLCASSSPGSVNEQFFGPGTRLTVL.

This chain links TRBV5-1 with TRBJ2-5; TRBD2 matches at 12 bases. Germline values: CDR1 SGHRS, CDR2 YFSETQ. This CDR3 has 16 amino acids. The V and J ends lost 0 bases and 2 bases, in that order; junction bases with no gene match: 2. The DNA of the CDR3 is TGCGCCAGCAGCTTGGCTAGCGGGGGGGTGCAAGAGACCCAGTACTTC. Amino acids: CASSLASGGVQETQYF.

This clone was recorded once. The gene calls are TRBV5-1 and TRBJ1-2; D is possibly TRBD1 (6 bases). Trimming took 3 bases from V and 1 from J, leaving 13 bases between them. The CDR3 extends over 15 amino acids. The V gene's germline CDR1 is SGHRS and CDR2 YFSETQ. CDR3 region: CASSSVPDSNYGYTF. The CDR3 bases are TGCGCCAGCAGCTCGGTACCGGACAGTAACTATGGCTACACCTTC.

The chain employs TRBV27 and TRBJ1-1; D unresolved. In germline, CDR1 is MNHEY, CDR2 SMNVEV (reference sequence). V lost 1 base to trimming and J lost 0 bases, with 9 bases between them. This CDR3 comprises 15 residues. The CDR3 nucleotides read TGTGCCAGCAGTTTATACGCAGCCTTGAACACTGAAGCTTTCTTT. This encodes CASSLYAALNTEAFF.

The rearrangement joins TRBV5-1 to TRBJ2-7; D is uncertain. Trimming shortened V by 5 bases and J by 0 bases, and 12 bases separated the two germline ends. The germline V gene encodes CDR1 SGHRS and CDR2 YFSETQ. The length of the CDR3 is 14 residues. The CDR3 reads CASSFDFGSYEQYF. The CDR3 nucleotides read TGCGCCAGCAGTTTCGATTTCGGCTCCTACGAGCAGTACTTC.

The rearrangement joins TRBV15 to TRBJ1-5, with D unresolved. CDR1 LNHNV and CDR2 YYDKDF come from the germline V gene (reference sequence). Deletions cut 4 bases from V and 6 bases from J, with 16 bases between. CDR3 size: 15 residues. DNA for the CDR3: TGTGCCACCAGCACCATGCAGACCTGGGGTCAGCCCCAGCATTTT. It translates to CATSTMQTWGQPQHF.

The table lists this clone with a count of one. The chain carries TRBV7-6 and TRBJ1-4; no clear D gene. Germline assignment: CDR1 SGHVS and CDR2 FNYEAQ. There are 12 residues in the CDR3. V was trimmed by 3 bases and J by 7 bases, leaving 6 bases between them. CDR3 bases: TGTGCCAGCAGCTTTTGGGGTGAAAAACTGTTTTTT. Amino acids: CASSFWGEKLFF. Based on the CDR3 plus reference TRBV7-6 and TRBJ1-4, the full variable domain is GAGVSQSPRYKVTKRGQDVALRCDPISGHVSLYWYRQALGQGPEFLTYFNYEAQQDKSGLPNDRFSAERPEGSISTLTIQRTEQRDSAMYRCASSFWGEKLFFGSGTQLSVL.

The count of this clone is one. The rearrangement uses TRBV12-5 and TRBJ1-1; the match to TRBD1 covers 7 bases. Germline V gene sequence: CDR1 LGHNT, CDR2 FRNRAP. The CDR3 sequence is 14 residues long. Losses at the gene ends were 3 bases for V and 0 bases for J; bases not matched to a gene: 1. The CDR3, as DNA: TGTGCTAGTGGTTTAGGGACAGTGAACACTGAAGCTTTCTTT. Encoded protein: CASGLGTVNTEAFF.

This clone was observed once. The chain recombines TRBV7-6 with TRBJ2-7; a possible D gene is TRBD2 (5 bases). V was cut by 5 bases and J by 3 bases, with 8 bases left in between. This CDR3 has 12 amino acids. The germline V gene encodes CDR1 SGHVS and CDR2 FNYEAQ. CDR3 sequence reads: CASSHRGYEQYF. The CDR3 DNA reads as TGTGCCAGCAGCCACCGGGGCTACGAGCAGTACTTC.

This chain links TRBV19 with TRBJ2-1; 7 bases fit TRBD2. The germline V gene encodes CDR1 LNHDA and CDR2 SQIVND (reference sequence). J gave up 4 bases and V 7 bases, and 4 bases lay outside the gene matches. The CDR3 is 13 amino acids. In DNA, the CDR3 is TGTGCCAGTAAAGAGGGAGGGTACAATGAGCAGTTCTTC. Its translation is CASKEGGYNEQFF.

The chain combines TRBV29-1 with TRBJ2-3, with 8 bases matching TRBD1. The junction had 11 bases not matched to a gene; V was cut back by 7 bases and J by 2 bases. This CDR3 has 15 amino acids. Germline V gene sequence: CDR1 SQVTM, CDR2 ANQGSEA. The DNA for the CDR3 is TGCAGCGCCTCCCTTGGGACAGGACTCACAGATACGCAGTATTTT. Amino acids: CSASLGTGLTDTQYF.

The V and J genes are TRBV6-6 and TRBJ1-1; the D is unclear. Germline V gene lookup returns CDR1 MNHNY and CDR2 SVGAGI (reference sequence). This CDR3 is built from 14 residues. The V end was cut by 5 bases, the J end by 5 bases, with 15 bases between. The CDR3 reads CASSATITGTEAFF. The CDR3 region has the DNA TGTGCCAGCAGTGCAACGATAACGGGGACTGAAGCTTTCTTT.

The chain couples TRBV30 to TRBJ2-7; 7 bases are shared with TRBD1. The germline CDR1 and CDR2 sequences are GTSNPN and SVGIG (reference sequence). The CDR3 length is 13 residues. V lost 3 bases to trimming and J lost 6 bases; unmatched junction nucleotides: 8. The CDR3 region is CAWSTGERSEQYF. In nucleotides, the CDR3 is TGTGCCTGGAGCACAGGGGAGAGGTCCGAGCAGTACTTC.

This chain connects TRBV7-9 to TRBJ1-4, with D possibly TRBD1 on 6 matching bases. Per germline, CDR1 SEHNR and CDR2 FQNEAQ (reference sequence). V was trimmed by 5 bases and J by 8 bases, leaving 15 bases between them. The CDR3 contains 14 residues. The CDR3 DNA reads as TGTGCCAGCAGCCTCTTACAGGGATCCGAAAAACTGTTTTTT. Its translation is CASSLLQGSEKLFF.

The CDR3 protein is CASSRPGPETPLHF. CDR3 bases: TGTGCCAGCAGCCGACCGGGACCCGAAACCCCCCTCCACTTT. The genes are TRBV3-1 (or the pseudogene TRBV3-2) and TRBJ1-6; a possible D gene is TRBD1 (5 bases). Germline V gene data show CDR1 as LGHDT and CDR2 as YNNKEL (reference sequence). CDR3 length: 14 amino acids. The ends were cut back, 4 bases at V and 13 bases at J, with 17 bases in the middle.

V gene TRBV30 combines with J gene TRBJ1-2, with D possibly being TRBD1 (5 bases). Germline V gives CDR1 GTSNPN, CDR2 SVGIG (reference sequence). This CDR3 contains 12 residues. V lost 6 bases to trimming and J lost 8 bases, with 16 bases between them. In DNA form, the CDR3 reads TGTGCCTGCAACAGGATAACGGGAGGCTACACCTTC. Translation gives CACNRITGGYTF.

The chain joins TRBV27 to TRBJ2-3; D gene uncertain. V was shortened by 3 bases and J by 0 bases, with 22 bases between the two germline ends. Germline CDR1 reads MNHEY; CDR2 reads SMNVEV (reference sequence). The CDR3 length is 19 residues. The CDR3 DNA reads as TGTGCCAGCAGTTTGTCTCTTATTCGAGGAGCCTCTAGCACAGATACGCAGTATTTT. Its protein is CASSLSLIRGASSTDTQYF.

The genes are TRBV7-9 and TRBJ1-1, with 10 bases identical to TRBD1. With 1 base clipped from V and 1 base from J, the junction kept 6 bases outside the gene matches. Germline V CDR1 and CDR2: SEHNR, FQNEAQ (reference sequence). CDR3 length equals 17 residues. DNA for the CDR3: TGTGCCAGCAGCTTAGTGACAGGGGGCGTGGGGAACACTGAAGCTTTCTTT. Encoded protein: CASSLVTGGVGNTEAFF.

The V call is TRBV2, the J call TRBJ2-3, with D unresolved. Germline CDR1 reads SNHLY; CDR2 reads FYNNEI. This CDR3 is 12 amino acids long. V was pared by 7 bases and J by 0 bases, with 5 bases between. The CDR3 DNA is TGTGCCAGCACCGCTAGCACAGATACGCAGTATTTT. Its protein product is CASTASTDTQYF.

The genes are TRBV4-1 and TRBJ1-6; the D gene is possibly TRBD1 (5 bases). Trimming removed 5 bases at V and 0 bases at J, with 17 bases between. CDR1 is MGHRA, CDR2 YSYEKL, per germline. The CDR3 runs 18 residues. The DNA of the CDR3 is TGCGCCAGCAGCTCGCGGGACTTAAAGAGCTCCTATAATTCACCCCTCCACTTT. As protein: CASSSRDLKSSYNSPLHF.

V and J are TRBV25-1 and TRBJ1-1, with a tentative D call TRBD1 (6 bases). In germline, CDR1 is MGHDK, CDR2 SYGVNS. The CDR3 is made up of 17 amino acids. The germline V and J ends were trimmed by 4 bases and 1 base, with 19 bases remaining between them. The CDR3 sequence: CASSGGRGTAWNTEAFF. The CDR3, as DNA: TGTGCCAGCAGTGGGGGGCGGGGCACAGCATGGAACACTGAAGCTTTCTTT.

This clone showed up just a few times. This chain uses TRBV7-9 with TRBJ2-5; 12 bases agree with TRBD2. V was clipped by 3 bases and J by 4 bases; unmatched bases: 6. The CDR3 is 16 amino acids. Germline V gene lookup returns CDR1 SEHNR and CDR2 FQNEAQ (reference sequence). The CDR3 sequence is CASSFVRTSGVETQYF. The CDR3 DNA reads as TGTGCCAGCAGCTTTGTCCGGACTAGCGGGGTAGAGACCCAGTACTTC.

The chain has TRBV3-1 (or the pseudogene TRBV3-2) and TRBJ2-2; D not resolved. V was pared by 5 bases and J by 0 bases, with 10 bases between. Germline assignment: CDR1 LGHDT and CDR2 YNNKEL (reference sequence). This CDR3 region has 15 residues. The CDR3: CASSFEGSNTGELFF. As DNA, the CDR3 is TGTGCCAGCAGCTTTGAAGGATCGAACACCGGGGAGCTGTTTTTT.

CDR3 sequence (DNA): TGTGCCAGCAGTTATAAGAGCCACAGGGATTCACCCCTCCACTTT. Amino acid sequence: CASSYKSHRDSPLHF. The chain couples TRBV6-5 to TRBJ1-6; D is possibly TRBD1 (6 bases). Germline V gene sequence: CDR1 MNHEY, CDR2 SVGAGI. There are 15 residues in the CDR3. V gave up 3 bases and J gave up 8 bases, with 14 bases separating them.

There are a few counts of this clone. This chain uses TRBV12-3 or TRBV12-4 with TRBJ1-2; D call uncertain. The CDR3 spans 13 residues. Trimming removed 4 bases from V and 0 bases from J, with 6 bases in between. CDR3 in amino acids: CASSYSPNYGYTF. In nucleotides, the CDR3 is TGTGCCAGCAGTTATTCCCCTAACTATGGCTACACCTTC.

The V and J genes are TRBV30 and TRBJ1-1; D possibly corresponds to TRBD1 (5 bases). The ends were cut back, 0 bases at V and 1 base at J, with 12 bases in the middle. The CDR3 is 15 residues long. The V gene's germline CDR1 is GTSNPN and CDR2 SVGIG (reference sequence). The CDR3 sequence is CAWSVRPGTNTEAFF. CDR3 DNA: TGTGCCTGGAGTGTCCGGCCAGGGACGAACACTGAAGCTTTCTTT. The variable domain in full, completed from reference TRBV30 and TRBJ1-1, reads SQTIHQWPATLVQPVGSPLSLECTVEGTSNPNLYWYRQAAGRGLQLLFYSVGIGQISSEVPQNLSASRPQDRQFILSSKKLLLSDSGFYLCAWSVRPGTNTEAFFGQGTRLTVV.